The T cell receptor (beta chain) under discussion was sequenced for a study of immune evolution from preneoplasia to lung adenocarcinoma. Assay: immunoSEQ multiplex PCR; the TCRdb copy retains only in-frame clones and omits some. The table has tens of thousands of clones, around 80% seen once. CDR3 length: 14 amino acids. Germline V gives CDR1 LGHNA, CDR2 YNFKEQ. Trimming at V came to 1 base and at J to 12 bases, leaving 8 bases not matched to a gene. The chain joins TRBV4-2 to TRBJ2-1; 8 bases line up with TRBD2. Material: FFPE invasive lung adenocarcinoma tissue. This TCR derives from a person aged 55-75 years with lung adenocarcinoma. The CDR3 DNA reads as TGTGCCAGCAGCCAAGGCAGGGTGGCGGGGGGGCAGTTCTTC. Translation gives CASSQGRVAGGQFF.